Shown below are 16 T cell receptor beta chains from a single sample sequenced in a study of cytotoxic CD8 clonotypes in ibrutinib-treated CLL. The data were produced by immunoSEQ multiplex PCR, yet TCRdb's version contains in-frame clones alone and is incomplete. The sample has roughly 150,000 clones; about four fifths are singletons. The sample here was PBMCs, taken after 24 months of ibrutinib treatment. Every receptor here comes from a human donor with chronic lymphocytic leukemia.

The CDR3 bases are TGTGCCAGCAGCCGGGGACTAGCGGGGGGGTTGGAGACCCAGTACTTC. Translating gives CASSRGLAGGLETQYF. This chain links TRBV6-6 with TRBJ2-5; 16 bases align to TRBD2. The CDR3 has 16 amino acids. Germline CDR1 and CDR2: MNHNY and SVGAGI (reference sequence). V shed 6 bases and J 5 bases; nucleotides not matched to a gene: 6.

V usage is TRBV7-8 and J usage is TRBJ1-1, with 11 bases identical to TRBD1. The length of the CDR3 is 14 residues. V shed 10 bases and J 4 bases; nucleotides not matched to a gene: 8. Germline lookup yields CDR1 SGHVS and CDR2 FQNEAQ. The CDR3 nucleotides read TGTGCCACCACAGCCGGGACAGGGGGCACTGAAGCTTTCTTT. It specifies CATTAGTGGTEAFF.

The chain recombines TRBV19 with TRBJ1-2; perhaps TRBD1 as D (5 bases). Germline V CDR1 and CDR2: LNHDA, SQIVND (reference sequence). This CDR3 has 13 residues. V lost 7 bases to trimming and J lost 3 bases, with 12 bases between them. This CDR3 is CASNRQGYYGYTF. CDR3 in DNA: TGTGCCAGTAATCGGCAGGGCTACTATGGCTACACCTTC.

The rearrangement joins TRBV10-2 to TRBJ2-1; possibly TRBD1 for D (5 bases). The CDR3 length is 14 residues. Trimming cost V 7 bases and J 12 bases, with 22 bases left between them. Germline CDR1 is WSHSY and CDR2 is SAAADI. The chain's CDR3 is CASKGSVQTKGQFF. Here the CDR3 DNA reads TGCGCCAGCAAGGGGTCGGTCCAGACAAAGGGGCAGTTCTTC.

The gene calls are TRBV9 and TRBJ1-6; D is unclear. V was cut by 4 bases and J by 5 bases, with 16 bases left in between. Germline V CDR1 and CDR2: SGDLS, YYNGEE. This CDR3 region has 16 residues. The CDR3 region is CASSPLIGSDNSPLHF. The CDR3 DNA sequence: TGTGCCAGCAGCCCCCTTATTGGGTCGGATAATTCACCCCTCCACTTT.

The chain recombines TRBV5-1 with TRBJ2-1, with TRBD1 identical over 9 bases. V shed 3 bases and J 8 bases; nucleotides not matched to a gene: 3. Per germline, CDR1 SGHRS and CDR2 YFSETQ. There are 13 residues in the CDR3. The CDR3 coding sequence is TGCGCCAGCAGCTCCCGGGACAGGGATGAGCAGTTCTTC. Its protein is CASSSRDRDEQFF. Filled out from reference TRBV5-1 and TRBJ2-1, the complete variable domain reads KAGVTQTPRYLIKTRGQQVTLSCSPISGHRSVSWYQQTPGQGLQFLFEYFSETQRNKGNFPGRFSGRQFSNSRSEMNVSTLELGDSALYLCASSSRDRDEQFFGPGTRLTVL.

The genes are TRBV6-1 and TRBJ1-5; 8 nucleotides match TRBD1. CDR1 and CDR2 (germline): MNHNS, SASEGT. CDR3 length: 17 amino acids. V shed 2 bases, J shed 5 bases, and the junction held 11 bases outside the gene matches. CDR3 DNA: TGTGCCAGCAGTGAATTACAGGGGGGTACCGCGGATCAGCCCCAGCATTTT. Translated: CASSELQGGTADQPQHF.

This clone has only a few counts. J is TRBJ1-5 and V is TRBV19; D gene ambiguous. V lost 8 bases and J 4 bases, leaving 12 bases between the germline ends. The CDR3 totals 13 residues. The germline V gene has CDR1 LNHDA and CDR2 SQIVND (reference sequence). The CDR3 spells CASSTGRNQPQHF. The DNA of the CDR3 is TGTGCCAGTTCCACTGGCAGGAATCAGCCCCAGCATTTT.

This sequence joins TRBV7-2 and TRBJ2-7; 7 nucleotides match TRBD1. V lost 5 bases to trimming and J lost 3 bases; unmatched junction nucleotides: 7. CDR3 length equals 14 residues. Germline values: CDR1 SGHTA, CDR2 FQGNSA. This chain's CDR3 is CASSAQGKVYEQYF. The CDR3 DNA reads TGTGCCAGCAGCGCACAGGGGAAGGTCTACGAGCAGTACTTC. Variable domain in full (rest from reference TRBV7-2 and TRBJ2-7): GAGVSQSPSNKVTEKGKDVELRCDPISGHTALYWYRQSLGQGLEFLIYFQGNSAPDKSGLPSDRFSAERTGGSVSTLTIQRTQQEDSAVYLCASSAQGKVYEQYFGPGTRLTVT.

V is TRBV27 and J is TRBJ2-1; D gene uncertain. This CDR3 region has 15 residues. V was clipped by 8 bases and J by 0 bases, with 14 bases between them. Per the germline V gene, CDR1 is MNHEY and CDR2 is SMNVEV (reference sequence). The CDR3 nucleotides are TGTGCCAGCTGCGTTTCGGGTAGCTCCTACAATGAGCAGTTCTTC. Its translation: CASCVSGSSYNEQFF.

This chain uses TRBV29-1 with TRBJ2-2; D remains unclear. V lost 5 bases to trimming and J lost 3 bases, with 7 bases between them. The CDR3 extends over 12 amino acids. Germline assignment: CDR1 SQVTM and CDR2 ANQGSEA. The DNA for the CDR3 is TGCAGCGTTCTCGGAGACACCGGGGAGCTGTTTTTT. Protein sequence: CSVLGDTGELFF.

This clone was picked up a small number of times. The junction differs from germline at one of its ends, possibly a read error. The genes are TRBV2 and TRBJ2-7, with D perhaps TRBD1 or TRBD2 (5 bases each). This CDR3 is built from 10 residues. Germline V gene data show CDR1 as SNHLY and CDR2 as FYNNEI. The DNA of the CDR3 is TGTGCCAGCAGTGAATGGGACCCGAGATTC. Encoded protein: CASSEWDPRF.

The V and J genes are TRBV6-5 and TRBJ1-5; no reliable D call. The CDR3 runs 15 residues. The V end was cut by 0 bases, the J end by 4 bases, with 10 bases between. Germline lookup yields CDR1 MNHEY and CDR2 SVGAGI. For the CDR3, the DNA is TGTGCCAGCAGTTACTCGAGTAGAGTTAATCAGCCCCAGCATTTT. Residues: CASSYSSRVNQPQHF.

The chain employs TRBV6-6 and TRBJ2-7, with 8 nucleotides matching TRBD1. The CDR3 has 15 amino acids. Per the germline V gene, CDR1 is MNHNY and CDR2 is SVGAGI (reference sequence). The trim removed 2 bases at V and 6 bases at J, leaving 9 bases unmatched. The CDR3 DNA reads TGTGCCAGCAGTTACGGGTTGTCAGGGGGCGGCGAGCAGTACTTC. Translated: CASSYGLSGGGEQYF.

This chain connects TRBV19 to TRBJ1-5; 7 nucleotides agree with TRBD1. The CDR3 totals 15 residues. Trimming took 5 bases from V and 4 from J; bases not matched to a gene: 8. CDR1 and CDR2 (germline): LNHDA, SQIVND (reference sequence). This CDR3 is CASSRWGDRNQPQHF. The CDR3 DNA is TGTGCCAGTAGTCGGTGGGGGGACAGAAATCAGCCCCAGCATTTT. Drawing the rest from reference TRBV19 and TRBJ1-5, the complete variable domain is DGGITQSPKYLFRKEGQNVTLSCEQNLNHDAMYWYRQDPGQGLRLIYYSQIVNDFQKGDIAEGYSVSREKKESFPLTVTSAQKNPTAFYLCASSRWGDRNQPQHFGDGTRLSIL.

The V gene is TRBV9, the J gene TRBJ1-2; D is perhaps TRBD1 (5 bases). Trimming took 4 bases from V and 5 from J, leaving 21 bases between them. Germline V CDR1 and CDR2: SGDLS, YYNGEE. The CDR3 contains 16 residues. CDR3 in DNA: TGTGCCAGCAGCAGAAATCAGGATGGGGGGTTATATGGCTACACCTTC. This encodes CASSRNQDGGLYGYTF. Together with reference TRBV9 and TRBJ1-2, the CDR3 gives the full variable domain: DSGVTQTPKHLITATGQRVTLRCSPRSGDLSVYWYQQSLDQGLQFLIQYYNGEERAKGNILERFSAQQFPDLHSELNLSSLELGDSALYFCASSRNQDGGLYGYTFGSGTRLTVV.